This TCR beta chain emerged from a study of blood T cell repertoires in COVID-19. As for the study in general: Material from acute and convalescent COVID-19 was sourced from the United States, Italy and Spain. PBMCs, B-cell-depleted T cells, or T cells provided the cDNA or gDNA that made up the material.

The CDR3 has 13 amino acids. The V gene's germline CDR1 is SGHDT and CDR2 YYEEEE. V was shortened by 2 bases and J by 2 bases, with 7 bases between the two germline ends. The authors' processing: From reference gene primer amplification, estimates of nucleated cell counts were derived. This table comes from immunoSEQ multiplex PCR, and its TCRdb copy is limited to in-frame clones, with some not included. V and J calls plus clone size are reproduced from that table; the DNA served to infer D and trimming. The sample contains 200,000 to 250,000 clones, 84% of which appear only once. The receptor comes from a woman in her fifties or sixties with active or convalescent COVID-19. The sample was peripheral blood. V and J are TRBV5-6 and TRBJ1-2; no definite D call. CDR3 region: CASSLRRNYGYTF. CDR3 DNA: TGTGCCAGCAGCTTACGGCGGAACTATGGCTACACCTTC.